The clone carrying this T cell receptor beta chain was seen only a few times. Antigen specificity is unknown. The V segment lost 3 bases and the J segment 6 bases; nucleotides outside the gene matches: 11. This CDR3 contains 17 residues. From germline, CDR1 is MGHRA and CDR2 YSYEKL. This entry is derived from a study of T cells after yellow fever vaccination. General study points: Repertoires sorted by FACS could include abundant clonotypes that are contaminants from the bulk population. Peaking faster, on day 5 versus 15, the secondary response was nonetheless weaker. Post-booster repertoires contained most primary-vaccination clones again (about 95% CD4, less than 90% CD8).

Generation of TCR cDNA used 5'RACE template switching (which added a universal primer site and UMIs). Using its own MiXCR run on the 5' RACE reads, TCRdb lists one record per CDR3 protein. Of a few hundred thousand distinct CDR3 sequences listed, 11% are singletons. This sequence was found in a man aged 18-30 years who received the YFV17D yellow fever vaccine. The rearrangement uses TRBV4-1 and TRBJ2-2; 9 bases agree with TRBD1. The sample was PBMCs, taken on the day of the first yellow fever vaccination. The CDR3 loop is CASSQFPGQGGSGELFF. CDR3 nucleotides: TGCGCCAGCAGCCAGTTTCCGGGACAGGGAGGATCCGGGGAGCTGTTTTTT.